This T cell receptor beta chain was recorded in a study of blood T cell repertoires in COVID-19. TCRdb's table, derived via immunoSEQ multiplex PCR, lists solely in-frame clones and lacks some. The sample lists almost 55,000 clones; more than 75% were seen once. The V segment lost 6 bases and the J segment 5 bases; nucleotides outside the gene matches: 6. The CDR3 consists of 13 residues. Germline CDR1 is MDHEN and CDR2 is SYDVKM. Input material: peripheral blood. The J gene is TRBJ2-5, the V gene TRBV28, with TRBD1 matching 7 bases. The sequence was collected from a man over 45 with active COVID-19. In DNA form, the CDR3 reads TGTGCCAGCAGGGGAACAGGGGAGGAGACCCAGTACTTC. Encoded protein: CASRGTGEETQYF.